A selection of T cell receptor beta chains follows, all from one sample in a study of cytomegalovirus exposure and HLA in healthy donors. Method: immunoSEQ multiplex PCR; TCRdb's copy keeps in-frame clones and lacks some. The table lists 35,000 to 50,000 clones, roughly 80% of them singletons. The sequencing input was PBMCs. These receptors all stem from a middle-aged man in good health and CMV-seronegative. The CDR3 runs from the conserved cysteine through the conserved F or W. Fields, in order: clone size, D gene, V gene, J gene, CDR3 protein. A D gene is named only where the DNA matches it firmly. Size tells how often a clone was seen (once, few, many) or the class of an expanded clone, and some rows leave it out.

abundance: -
d_gene: -
v_gene: TRBV2
j_gene: TRBJ2-7
CDR3aa: CASTMSPGSYEQYF

abundance: -
d_gene: -
v_gene: TRBV14
j_gene: TRBJ1-1
CDR3aa: CASSQDMRATEAFF

abundance: -
d_gene: TRBD2
v_gene: TRBV6-1
j_gene: TRBJ2-2
CDR3aa: CASSVGLAVTGELFF

abundance: -
d_gene: -
v_gene: TRBV18
j_gene: TRBJ2-7
CDR3aa: CASSQEDYEQYF

abundance: -
d_gene: TRBD2
v_gene: TRBV28
j_gene: TRBJ2-7
CDR3aa: CASSLFGGGHYEQYF

abundance: -
d_gene: TRBD1
v_gene: TRBV4-1
j_gene: TRBJ2-3
CDR3aa: CASSPTGTGRADTQYF

abundance: -
d_gene: -
v_gene: TRBV10-2
j_gene: TRBJ1-2
CDR3aa: CASTPEALGGYTF

abundance: -
d_gene: TRBD2
v_gene: TRBV7-2
j_gene: TRBJ2-7
CDR3aa: CASSSTSGSPVQYF

abundance: -
d_gene: -
v_gene: TRBV27
j_gene: TRBJ2-2
CDR3aa: CASSEGGRELFF

abundance: -
d_gene: -
v_gene: TRBV7-2
j_gene: TRBJ1-2
CDR3aa: CASSSPGLGGYTF

abundance: -
d_gene: TRBD2
v_gene: TRBV10-1
j_gene: TRBJ2-7
CDR3aa: CASIVRLAGENYEQYF

abundance: -
d_gene: -
v_gene: TRBV4-3
j_gene: TRBJ1-3
CDR3aa: CASSRDRISWSSGNTIYF

abundance: -
d_gene: TRBD2
v_gene: TRBV4-2
j_gene: TRBJ2-1
CDR3aa: CASSPTSGLAGGSNEQFF

abundance: -
d_gene: -
v_gene: TRBV7-9
j_gene: TRBJ2-1
CDR3aa: CSSSPVLGEPTYNEQFF

abundance: -
d_gene: -
v_gene: TRBV4-3
j_gene: TRBJ1-5
CDR3aa: CASSQDGFSNQPQHF

abundance: -
d_gene: -
v_gene: TRBV5-6
j_gene: TRBJ2-3
CDR3aa: CASSSGRQGGDTQYF

abundance: -
d_gene: TRBD2
v_gene: TRBV28
j_gene: TRBJ2-5
CDR3aa: CASSLLAGVETQYF

abundance: few
d_gene: -
v_gene: TRBV15
j_gene: TRBJ1-1
CDR3aa: CATSRDQAKAFF

abundance: -
d_gene: -
v_gene: TRBV6-6
j_gene: TRBJ2-7
CDR3aa: CASSSAGGASYEQYF

abundance: -
d_gene: TRBD1
v_gene: TRBV18
j_gene: TRBJ2-5
CDR3aa: CASSGGQEQETQYF

abundance: -
d_gene: TRBD1
v_gene: TRBV19
j_gene: TRBJ2-7
CDR3aa: CASSELDRAYEQYF

abundance: -
d_gene: -
v_gene: TRBV7-9
j_gene: TRBJ2-1
CDR3aa: CASSALQGSEQFF

abundance: -
d_gene: -
v_gene: TRBV7-9
j_gene: TRBJ2-3
CDR3aa: CSSSWPGADTQYF

abundance: -
d_gene: -
v_gene: TRBV18
j_gene: TRBJ2-1
CDR3aa: CASSPLSTYNEQFF

abundance: -
d_gene: -
v_gene: TRBV19
j_gene: TRBJ2-1
CDR3aa: CASRSTSGKQFF

abundance: -
d_gene: -
v_gene: TRBV7-3
j_gene: TRBJ2-1
CDR3aa: CASSPSGSSYNEQFF

abundance: few
d_gene: -
v_gene: TRBV27
j_gene: TRBJ2-7
CDR3aa: CASSSRAYPGQYF

abundance: -
d_gene: -
v_gene: TRBV7-6
j_gene: TRBJ2-5
CDR3aa: CASSLALRETQYF

abundance: -
d_gene: -
v_gene: TRBV29-1
j_gene: TRBJ2-7
CDR3aa: CSVVERTYEQYF

abundance: -
d_gene: -
v_gene: TRBV28
j_gene: TRBJ2-1
CDR3aa: CASSLTPYNEQFF

abundance: once
d_gene: -
v_gene: TRBV28
j_gene: TRBJ1-5
CDR3aa: CASSLGALNQPQHF

abundance: -
d_gene: -
v_gene: TRBV28
j_gene: TRBJ1-2
CDR3aa: CASSYRVGGYTF

abundance: -
d_gene: -
v_gene: TRBV10-3
j_gene: TRBJ2-7
CDR3aa: CAITKTIHSYEQYF

abundance: -
d_gene: -
v_gene: TRBV6-5
j_gene: TRBJ2-5
CDR3aa: CASSYPGQETQYF

abundance: -
d_gene: TRBD1
v_gene: TRBV7-9
j_gene: TRBJ1-1
CDR3aa: CASSPRDRGVMNTEAFF

abundance: -
d_gene: -
v_gene: TRBV7-2
j_gene: TRBJ1-6
CDR3aa: CASSFDRAGGSPLHF

abundance: -
d_gene: TRBD1
v_gene: TRBV6-5
j_gene: TRBJ2-5
CDR3aa: CASSLPGQGQETQYF

abundance: few
d_gene: TRBD1
v_gene: TRBV7-2
j_gene: TRBJ2-7
CDR3aa: CASSLVGQVFSEQYF

abundance: -
d_gene: -
v_gene: TRBV19
j_gene: TRBJ2-2
CDR3aa: CASRDRGQPIPNTGELFF

abundance: -
d_gene: -
v_gene: TRBV7-8
j_gene: TRBJ2-7
CDR3aa: CFSKQKPAYEQYF

abundance: -
d_gene: -
v_gene: TRBV2
j_gene: TRBJ2-1
CDR3aa: CASTLGEYNEQFF

abundance: -
d_gene: -
v_gene: TRBV11-2
j_gene: TRBJ2-3
CDR3aa: CASTRGIGWSTQYF

abundance: -
d_gene: -
v_gene: TRBV6-5
j_gene: TRBJ1-6
CDR3aa: CASKEDSLYNSPLHF

abundance: few
d_gene: -
v_gene: TRBV9
j_gene: TRBJ1-2
CDR3aa: CASSVGQANYGYTF

abundance: -
d_gene: TRBD1
v_gene: TRBV7-2
j_gene: TRBJ1-3
CDR3aa: CASSSGQGWDTIYF

abundance: few
d_gene: -
v_gene: TRBV11-2
j_gene: TRBJ1-1
CDR3aa: CASSLAGFGTEAFF

abundance: -
d_gene: TRBD2
v_gene: TRBV7-3
j_gene: TRBJ2-1
CDR3aa: CASSPAGTSAYNEQFF

abundance: -
d_gene: TRBD2
v_gene: TRBV9
j_gene: TRBJ2-1
CDR3aa: CATWGRREAYNEQFF

abundance: -
d_gene: TRBD1
v_gene: TRBV2
j_gene: TRBJ2-2
CDR3aa: CASRADRVGTGELFF

abundance: -
d_gene: TRBD1
v_gene: TRBV19
j_gene: TRBJ2-2
CDR3aa: CASSGTGVTGELFF

abundance: -
d_gene: -
v_gene: TRBV7-3
j_gene: TRBJ1-2
CDR3aa: CASSLGGNYGYTF

abundance: -
d_gene: -
v_gene: TRBV10-3
j_gene: TRBJ2-7
CDR3aa: CAIRDNIDEQYF

abundance: -
d_gene: TRBD1
v_gene: TRBV2
j_gene: TRBJ1-2
CDR3aa: CASRRGTGRSGYGYTF

abundance: -
d_gene: -
v_gene: TRBV27
j_gene: TRBJ2-5
CDR3aa: CASSPHDRQETQYF

abundance: -
d_gene: -
v_gene: TRBV7-9
j_gene: TRBJ1-1
CDR3aa: CSSSLLTAADTEAFF